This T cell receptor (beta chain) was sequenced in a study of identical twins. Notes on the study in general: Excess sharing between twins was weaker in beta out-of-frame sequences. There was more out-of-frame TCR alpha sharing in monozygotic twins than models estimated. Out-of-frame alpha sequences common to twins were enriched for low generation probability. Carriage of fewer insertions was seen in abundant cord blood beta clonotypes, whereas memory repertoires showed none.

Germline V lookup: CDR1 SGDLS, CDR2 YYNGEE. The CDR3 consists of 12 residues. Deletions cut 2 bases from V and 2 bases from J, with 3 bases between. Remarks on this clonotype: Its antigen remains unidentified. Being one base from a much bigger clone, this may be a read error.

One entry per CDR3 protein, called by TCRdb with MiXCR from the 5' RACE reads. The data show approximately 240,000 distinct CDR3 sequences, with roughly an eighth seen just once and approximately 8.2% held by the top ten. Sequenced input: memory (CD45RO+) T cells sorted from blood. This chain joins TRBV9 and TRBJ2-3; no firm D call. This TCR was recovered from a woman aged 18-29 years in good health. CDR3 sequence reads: CASSVHTDTQYF. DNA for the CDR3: TGTGCCAGCAGCGTCCACACAGATACGCAGTATTTT.